Below are 22 T cell receptor beta chains sequenced from a single sample in a study of CD8 T cells in ankylosing spondylitis. A single record per CDR3 protein comes from TCRdb applying MiXCR to the 5' RACE reads. Of 250,000 to 400,000 distinct CDR3 sequences detected, more than 9% appear once; the ten largest clones hold roughly 9%. The sequenced material came from blood, either unsorted or a sorted T cell fraction (not recorded which). The receptors come from a female donor with ankylosing spondylitis or in good health (not recorded which).

This clonotype was picked up many times. This chain joins TRBV30 and TRBJ2-3; possibly TRBD1 for D (6 bases). Trimming stripped 7 bases from V and 2 bases from J, with 22 bases between. CDR3 length: 16 residues. CDR1 is GTSNPN, CDR2 SVGIG, per germline (reference sequence). As DNA, the CDR3 is TGTGCCTCCCAAGGGTCAGGGGCCTCTTTCACAGATACGCAGTATTTT. Translated, it gives CASQGSGASFTDTQYF. Combining the CDR3 with reference TRBV30 and TRBJ2-3 gives the whole variable domain SQTIHQWPATLVQPVGSPLSLECTVEGTSNPNLYWYRQAAGRGLQLLFYSVGIGQISSEVPQNLSASRPQDRQFILSSKKLLLSDSGFYLCASQGSGASFTDTQYFGPGTRLTVL.

V is TRBV30 and J is TRBJ1-2; 10 nucleotides match TRBD1. V dropped 7 bases and J dropped 3; count of bases not matched to a gene: 5. The CDR3 is made up of 13 amino acids. Germline V gene data show CDR1 as GTSNPN and CDR2 as SVGIG (reference sequence). The CDR3 here is CALLDRGDYGYTF. In nucleotides, the CDR3 is TGTGCCTTACTGGACAGGGGGGACTATGGCTACACCTTC.

There are a few counts of this clonotype. V gene TRBV12-3 or TRBV12-4 combines with J gene TRBJ1-1; tentative D call: TRBD1 (5 bases). V was trimmed by 3 bases and J by 6 bases, leaving 11 bases between them. CDR3 length equals 13 residues. The CDR3 sequence is CASSFGTVAEAFF. CDR3 DNA: TGTGCCAGCAGTTTCGGGACGGTCGCTGAAGCTTTCTTT.

There are many counts of this clonotype. V usage is TRBV6-5 and J usage is TRBJ2-1; 12 bases match TRBD2. With V trimmed by 3 bases and J by 8 bases, 5 bases remained unmatched. Germline V gives CDR1 MNHEY, CDR2 SVGAGI. CDR3 size: 15 residues. CDR3 region: CASSYRLAGADEQFF. Written as DNA, the CDR3 is TGTGCCAGCAGTTATCGACTAGCGGGAGCGGATGAGCAGTTCTTC.

This chain uses TRBV28 with TRBJ2-7; D gene ambiguous. V dropped 10 bases and J dropped 0 bases, with 13 bases sitting between them. The CDR3 loop spans 13 amino acids. Per the germline V gene, CDR1 is MDHEN and CDR2 is SYDVKM. Here the CDR3 reads CAIDVTPSYEQYF. Written as DNA, the CDR3 is TGTGCCATCGACGTAACACCCTCCTACGAGCAGTACTTC.

This clonotype showed up many times. The chain links TRBV20-1 to TRBJ2-1; TRBD2 matches 8 bases. This CDR3 is 14 amino acids long. The trim removed 1 base at V and 6 bases at J, leaving 5 bases unmatched. Germline CDR1 and CDR2: DFQATT and SNEGSKA (reference sequence). The CDR3 DNA is TGCAGTGCTAGAGGCGGGAGGCCTATCAATGAGCAGTTCTTC. Translation gives CSARGGRPINEQFF.

Only one count was recorded for this clonotype. This may be a read error: a much more frequent sequence differs by one nucleotide. This rearrangement joins TRBV5-1 to TRBJ2-1; tentatively, D is TRBD1 or TRBD2 (6 bases each). From germline, CDR1 is SGHRS and CDR2 YFSETQ. The CDR3 consists of 16 residues. CDR3 in DNA: TGCGCCAGCAGCTTGGTCGGGGGCTCAACCTACAATGAGCAGTCCTTC. Translating it yields CASSLVGGSTYNEQSF.

This clonotype has ten or more counts. This chain uses TRBV5-1 with TRBJ2-5; 11 positions agree with TRBD2. Germline CDR1 SGHRS, CDR2 YFSETQ. With V trimmed by 3 bases and J by 3 bases, 4 bases remained unmatched. The CDR3 runs to 15 residues. CDR3 nucleotide sequence: TGCGCCAGCAGCTCCGGACTAGCGGGTAAAGAGACCCAGTACTTC. It is translated as CASSSGLAGKETQYF.

In its sample, this clonotype was seen many times. The chain links TRBV5-1 to TRBJ2-2; TRBD1 matches 8 bases. Germline CDR1 and CDR2: SGHRS and YFSETQ. CDR3 length: 14 residues. Trimming removed 6 bases from V and 8 bases from J; junction bases left unmatched: 9. The CDR3 sequence: CASTGTGMRGELFF. DNA of the CDR3: TGCGCCAGCACGGGGACAGGCATGAGAGGGGAGCTGTTTTTT.

A single count supports this clonotype. A much bigger clone sits one base away, suggesting this may be a read error. The rearrangement uses TRBV15 and TRBJ2-2, with D possibly being TRBD1 (6 bases). This CDR3 contains 15 residues. Germline CDR1 is LNHNV and CDR2 is YYDKDF (reference sequence). This CDR3 reads CATSTESQGPGELLF. CDR3 DNA sequence: TGTGCCACCAGCACAGAATCACAGGGACCCGGGGAGCTGCTTTTT.

This clonotype occurred a few times. This rearrangement joins TRBV12-3 or TRBV12-4 to TRBJ1-5, with a possible D match to TRBD1 (5 bases). Trimming pared 6 bases from V and 4 bases from J, leaving 10 bases between. The CDR3 consists of 13 residues. The CDR3 spells CASRSGGNQPQHF. In nucleotides, the CDR3 is TGTGCCAGCAGGAGTGGGGGGAATCAGCCCCAGCATTTT.

This clonotype was picked up a small number of times. The V call is TRBV10-3, the J call TRBJ1-4, with D hard to call. The CDR3 sequence is 12 residues long. Deletions cut 6 bases from V and 5 bases from J, with 7 bases between. Germline loops: CDR1 ENHRY, CDR2 SYGVKD. The CDR3 protein is CAISSVNEKLFF. CDR3 nucleotides: TGTGCCATCAGCTCGGTGAATGAAAAACTGTTTTTT.

The V call is TRBV12-3 or TRBV12-4, the J call TRBJ2-4; no reliable D call. The CDR3 has 13 residues. Trimming took off 11 bases at V and 2 bases at J, with 13 bases between the two ends. The CDR3 DNA reads TGTGCCGGCTCCCTAGGATCCAAAAACATTCAGTACTTC. Residues: CAGSLGSKNIQYF.

The count of this clonotype is one. V and J are TRBV12-3 or TRBV12-4 and TRBJ2-6, with no clear D. Trimming stripped 6 bases from V and 3 bases from J, with 3 bases between. The CDR3 is made up of 12 amino acids. The CDR3 spells CASRYGANVLTF. The CDR3 DNA sequence: TGTGCCAGCAGGTATGGGGCCAACGTCCTGACTTTC.

The table lists this clonotype with many counts. V usage is TRBV28 and J usage is TRBJ2-1; D possibly uses TRBD1 or TRBD2 (5 bases each). Trimming cost V 3 bases and J 8 bases, with 14 bases left between them. Germline CDR1 reads MDHEN; CDR2 reads SYDVKM. The CDR3 extends over 14 amino acids. The CDR3 is CASSFPRDRDEQFF. The CDR3 DNA follows: TGTGCCAGCAGTTTCCCCCGGGACCGGGATGAGCAGTTCTTC.

This clonotype was found many times. The CDR3 DNA reads TGCGCCAGCAGCCATAATCCCATTTCGAACACCGGGGAGCTGTTTTTT. Translated, it gives CASSHNPISNTGELFF. V gene TRBV5-1 combines with J gene TRBJ2-2, with D unresolved. Germline V gene lookup returns CDR1 SGHRS and CDR2 YFSETQ. Trimming took off 4 bases at V and 0 bases at J, with 13 bases between the two ends. This CDR3 spans 16 amino acids.

This clonotype was picked up many times. The chain has TRBV5-1 and TRBJ1-1, with 8 bases matching TRBD1. The germline V gene has CDR1 SGHRS and CDR2 YFSETQ. Germline trimming cut 3 bases from V and 2 bases from J; bases unmatched to any gene: 6. The CDR3 sequence is 15 residues long. CDR3 sequence reads: CASSSTGTGNTEAFF. The CDR3 DNA is TGCGCCAGCAGCTCAACCGGGACAGGCAACACTGAAGCTTTCTTT.

The chain employs TRBV6-1 and TRBJ1-6, with D unclear. V lost 5 bases to trimming and J lost 9 bases, with 11 bases between them. Germline CDR1 MNHNS, CDR2 SASEGT. CDR3 length: 13 amino acids. CDR3 nucleotide sequence: TGTGCCAGCAGTCCGGGATCGAGTTCACCCCTCCACTTT. It translates to CASSPGSSSPLHF.

The table lists this clonotype with many counts. The chain employs TRBV28 and TRBJ1-1; TRBD1 might be the D (5 bases). The V gene's germline CDR1 is MDHEN and CDR2 SYDVKM. The CDR3 sequence is 12 residues long. V gave up 2 bases and J gave up 11 bases, with 12 bases separating them. The CDR3 DNA reads TGTGCCAGCAGTTTAGCGGGGCAGGTGGCTTTCTTT. This codes for CASSLAGQVAFF.

This clonotype was found a few times. V and J are TRBV29-1 and TRBJ2-7, with D possibly called TRBD1 or TRBD2 (6 bases each). The CDR3 is made up of 13 amino acids. Between the trimmed V and J ends, which lost 4 bases and 2 bases, there was a span of 12 bases. Germline values: CDR1 SQVTM, CDR2 ANQGSEA. The CDR3 protein is CSVGKGGPYEQYF. Written as DNA, the CDR3 is TGCAGCGTTGGCAAGGGGGGCCCCTACGAGCAGTACTTC.

This clonotype appeared many times. The chain is built from TRBV12-3 or TRBV12-4 and TRBJ1-1; maybe TRBD1 (5 bases). The V gene lost 0 bases and the J gene lost 12 bases, with 11 bases spanning the gap. This CDR3 comprises 12 residues. The CDR3 DNA reads as TGTGCCAGCAGTTTAGCCTCGGGGGGTACTTTCTTT. Amino acid sequence: CASSLASGGTFF.

The table lists this clonotype with many counts. CDR3 DNA sequence: TGCAGTGCTAGAGTGCCGGCTAGCGGGAGATACATTCAGTACTTC. Amino acid sequence: CSARVPASGRYIQYF. The V gene is TRBV20-1, the J gene TRBJ2-4, with 10 bases lining up with TRBD2. Germline V gene data show CDR1 as DFQATT and CDR2 as SNEGSKA (reference sequence). The ends lost 1 base at V and 8 bases at J; junction bases unmatched: 8. The CDR3 has 15 residues.